This T cell receptor beta chain emerged from a study of long-term antiretroviral therapy in people with HIV. The CDR3 runs 16 residues. Germline V gives CDR1 SGHAT, CDR2 FQNNGV. J was trimmed by 2 bases and V by 2 bases; bases with no gene match: 5. Study-wide findings and caveats: Patients on ART gained diversity, which nonetheless stayed below transplant donor controls.

As to this clone: Its antigen is currently unknown.

Running of the v3.0 immunoSEQ assay took place at survey level. In sequencing, about 35,000-50,000 T-cell genomes per sample were targeted. TCRdb's table, derived via immunoSEQ multiplex PCR, lists solely in-frame clones and lacks some. The sample yields 30,000 to 40,000 clones, 65% to 90% seen once. Sequenced material: unsorted PBMCs, taken 1.5 years after starting antiretroviral therapy. The V gene is TRBV11-2, the J gene TRBJ2-3, with 9 bases aligning to TRBD2. The source of this sequence is a man aged 18 to 29 with HIV. As DNA, the CDR3 is TGTGCCAGCAGCTTATCCCCTAGCGGGGACACAGATACGCAGTATTTT. Its translation: CASSLSPSGDTDTQYF. The full variable domain, in which reference TRBV11-2 and TRBJ2-3 provide the parts outside the CDR3, is EAGVAQSPRYKIIEKRQSVAFWCNPISGHATLYWYQQILGQGPKLLIQFQNNGVVDDSQLPKDRFSAERLKGVDSTLKIQPAKLEDSAVYLCASSLSPSGDTDTQYFGPGTRLTVL.